This T cell receptor beta chain was recorded in a study of cytomegalovirus exposure and HLA in healthy donors. PCR used 60 Vbeta primers and 13 Jbeta primers. Measured with immunoSEQ multiplex PCR; TCRdb has only the in-frame clones, and not every one. The repertoire includes roughly 220,000 clones, 60% to 80% of them detected once, and approximately 1.9% sits in the top ten. Input material: PBMCs. The sequence derives from a woman in her thirties in good health and CMV-seronegative.

This CDR3 reads CASSSTGGNYGYTF. CDR3 nucleotide sequence: TGTGCCAGCAGCTCCACAGGGGGGAACTATGGCTACACCTTC. The chain combines TRBV9 with TRBJ1-2; 8 positions agree with TRBD1. CDR1 and CDR2 from the germline V gene are SGDLS and YYNGEE. The CDR3 is 14 amino acids. Trimming took 4 bases from V and 2 from J; bases not matched to a gene: 4.